This T cell receptor (beta chain) came from a study of CD8 T cells in Susac syndrome. Study summary: Sequenced Susac syndrome patients included more than five with clinically active disease and about eight in remission.

Reverse transcription used roughly 0.5 to 1 ug RNA and random hexamers. immunoSEQ multiplex PCR amplified TCR beta CDR3 across 54 Vbeta, 13 Jbeta. From the immunoSEQ multiplex PCR reads, TCRdb called clonotypes with MiXCR, one entry per CDR3 protein. This table has 150,000 to 200,000 distinct CDR3 sequences, 95% appearing once. All included Susac syndrome patients satisfied recently defined diagnostic criteria for definite or probable disease. Germline-derived CDR1 and CDR2 are SQVTM and ANQGSEA. The CDR3 is 13 residues long. The V end was cut by 4 bases, the J end by 1 base, with 9 bases between. The source is a human donor with Susac syndrome. Input material: CD4+ T cells from PBMCs. V is TRBV29-1 and J is TRBJ2-3; D gene uncertain. The CDR3 here is CSVGTYRTDTQYF. CDR3 in DNA: TGCAGCGTTGGTACTTACCGCACAGATACGCAGTATTTT.